This is a list of T cell receptor beta chains from one sample in a study of OX40 agonist ivuxolimab in advanced cancers. Libraries were prepared by immunoSEQ multiplex PCR; TCRdb keeps only in-frame clonotypes and omits some of them. The data hold roughly 50,000 clones, with 70% to 80% observed a single time. The sequencing used CD4+ or CD8+ T cells sorted from blood, collected in a trial of the OX40 agonist ivuxolimab. These TCRs come from an adult with an advanced solid tumor such as melanoma, head and neck, liver or kidney cancer. CDR3s include the opening cysteine and the closing phenylalanine or tryptophan. D genes are given only for firm matches. Part of the rows lack a size; the others show once, few, many or a class for expanded clones.

len	abundance	d_gene	v_gene	j_gene	CDR3aa	CDR3nt
14	.	.	TRBV18	TRBJ2-3	CASSPPSGRDTQYF	TGTGCCAGCTCACCACCATCAGGTAGGGATACGCAGTATTTT
13	.	TRBD1	TRBV7-2	TRBJ1-2	CASSSDRAVGYTF	TGTGCCAGCAGCTCCGACAGGGCGGTCGGCTACACCTTC
11	.	.	TRBV20-1	TRBJ1-2	CSARTRMANTF	TGCAGTGCTAGGACCCGTATGGCGAACACCTTC
18	.	TRBD1	TRBV7-9	TRBJ2-3	CASSLRGSGVGLTDTQYF	TGTGCCAGCAGCCTCAGGGGGAGTGGGGTCGGATTGACAGATACGCAGTATTTT
16	.	TRBD2	TRBV28	TRBJ2-1	CASSFGASGRDNEQFF	TGTGCCAGCAGTTTTGGGGCTAGCGGGAGGGACAATGAGCAGTTCTTC
14	.	.	TRBV11-2	TRBJ2-7	CASSLGATGNEQYF	TGTGCCAGCAGCTTGGGTGCCACGGGTAACGAGCAGTACTTC
16	medium-sized	.	TRBV2	TRBJ2-7	CASSDLRTSSSYEQYF	TGTGCCAGCAGTGATCTTAGGACTTCTAGTTCCTACGAGCAGTACTTC
12	.	.	TRBV10-3	TRBJ2-3	CAISHDVDTQYF	TGTGCCATCAGTCACGACGTAGATACGCAGTATTTT
15	.	TRBD1	TRBV4-3	TRBJ2-7	CASSQEWTGGYEQYF	TGCGCCAGCAGCCAAGAATGGACAGGGGGTTACGAGCAGTACTTC
18	.	.	TRBV4-3	TRBJ2-5	CASSQEILGRREGETQYF	TGCGCCAGCAGCCAAGAAATACTCGGACGGAGAGAGGGGGAGACCCAGTACTTC
13	.	TRBD1	TRBV6-5	TRBJ1-2	CASSFDRGRVYTF	TGTGCCAGCAGCTTTGACAGGGGGCGCGTCTACACCTTC
14	once	TRBD1	TRBV5-4	TRBJ2-5	CASSPGQVQETQYF	TGTGCCAGCAGCCCGGGACAGGTCCAAGAGACCCAGTACTTC
15	once	TRBD1	TRBV5-1	TRBJ2-7	CASSTTGGRSYEQYF	TGCGCCAGCAGCACCACAGGGGGACGATCCTACGAGCAGTACTTC
15	few	.	TRBV5-1	TRBJ2-5	CASSLTEKYQETQYF	TGCGCCAGCAGCTTGACGGAAAAGTACCAAGAGACCCAGTACTTC